This T cell receptor beta chain was identified in a study of cytomegalovirus exposure and HLA in healthy donors. General study findings and limits: In a later analysis, at a false discovery rate of 0.05, 15,000 to 20,000 TCR beta sequences were associated with HLA alleles. Later analysis suggested most CMV-associated TCR beta chains were HLA-restricted. For TCR beta chains, V- and J-gene trimming was later linked to a missense DCLRE1C variant.

It was with 60 Vbeta and 13 Jbeta primers that the PCR ran. Profiling relied on immunoSEQ multiplex PCR, and the TCRdb table lists in-frame clones only, not all of them. The repertoire consists of more than 110,000 clones, with about 80% occurring once and the leading ten covering around 4.1%. A note on this clone: Its antigen is still unknown.

This CDR3 is built from 12 residues. Germline lookup yields CDR1 SGHDT and CDR2 YYEEEE. V lost 9 bases and J lost 2, with 12 bases in between. The sequencing input was PBMCs. This clonotype originated in a man aged 40-49 years in good health and CMV-seropositive. The rearrangement uses TRBV5-6 and TRBJ2-7; D is possibly TRBD2 (6 bases). The CDR3 DNA reads as TGTGCCACCAGTAGCGGAACCTACGAGCAGTACTTC. Its translation: CATSSGTYEQYF.